The 25 T cell receptor beta chains below were found in one sample sequenced in a study of CXCR3-negative and CXCR3-positive naive CD8 T cells. Via 5' RACE with UMI labels, TRB cDNA libraries were prepared. TCRdb reprocessed the 5' RACE reads, keeping one entry per CDR3 protein, no DNA. This table holds approximately 100,000 distinct CDR3 sequences. Study conclusions and caveats: CXCR3-expressing naive cells carried TRB CDR3s more hydrophobic than those of CXCR3-negative naive cells.

The antigens these receptors bind are not known. Sample: naive CXCR3+ CD8+ T cells from blood. The subset: CD45RO-CCR7+CD27+CD95- naive CD8+ T cells expressing CXCR3 (TNR3+). The receptors here all came from a human donor in good health. Some clones in this sample may be carry-over from other donors' samples.

The rearrangement links TRBV27 to TRBJ2-3; lacking DNA, the TRBD1 call made by TCRdb goes unchecked. Germline CDR1 is MNHEY and CDR2 is SMNVEV (reference sequence). The CDR3 is 14 amino acids. The CDR3 is CASSSTDPPGTQYF.

The rearrangement links TRBV18 to TRBJ2-3; with no DNA, the TCRdb D assignment of TRBD2 cannot be verified. The CDR3 runs to 18 residues. Germline V gives CDR1 KGHSH, CDR2 LQKENI. The CDR3 protein is CASSPPGLAGPPTDTQYF.

The chain couples TRBV29-1 to TRBJ2-2; TCRdb's D gene call, TRBD1, goes unchecked for lack of DNA. The length of the CDR3 is 12 residues. Germline-derived CDR1 and CDR2 are SQVTM and ANQGSEA. The CDR3 reads CTSPGDTGELFF.

The chain carries TRBV5-1 and TRBJ2-1. The CDR3 spans 11 residues. Germline V gene data show CDR1 as SGHRS and CDR2 as YFSETQ. The chain's CDR3 is CASSFTHEQFF.

The chain couples TRBV2 to TRBJ2-1; the D call from TCRdb, TRBD2, cannot be confirmed without DNA. Looked up from germline, CDR1 is SNHLY and CDR2 is FYNNEI. The CDR3 runs 13 residues. CDR3 region: CASMDSTYNEQFF.

V is TRBV20-1 and J is TRBJ2-5; checking the TCRdb D call of TRBD2 is not possible without DNA. Per germline, CDR1 DFQATT and CDR2 SNEGSKA (reference sequence). The CDR3 runs to 15 residues. This CDR3 reads CSATGAGGPEETQYF.

This chain uses TRBV12-3 or TRBV12-4 with TRBJ2-1; TCRdb selects TRBD2, and the lack of DNA leaves this call unchecked. The length of the CDR3 is 19 residues. This CDR3 is CASRPSGTPYPARGNEQFF.

V and J are TRBV5-1 and TRBJ1-1. The germline gives CDR1 SGHRS, CDR2 YFSETQ. The length of the CDR3 is 14 residues. This CDR3 is CASSFGAENTEAFF. Full variable domain (outside the CDR3, taken from reference TRBV5-1 and TRBJ1-1): KAGVTQTPRYLIKTRGQQVTLSCSPISGHRSVSWYQQTPGQGLQFLFEYFSETQRNKGNFPGRFSGRQFSNSRSEMNVSTLELGDSALYLCASSFGAENTEAFFGQGTRLTVV.

The chain has TRBV27 and TRBJ1-1; TCRdb names TRBD1, which stays unverified in the absence of DNA. Germline values: CDR1 MNHEY, CDR2 SMNVEV (reference sequence). The CDR3 sequence is 15 residues long. CDR3 sequence: CASRFPNRVYTEAFF.

This sequence joins TRBV7-8 and TRBJ2-5; the TCRdb call, TRBD2, lacks DNA for checking. Per the germline V gene, CDR1 is SGHVS and CDR2 is FQNEAQ. The CDR3 length is 19 residues. The CDR3 protein is CASSSLLLAGGPIKETQYF.

The CDR3 spells CVSSAVTSGSSYNEQFF. The rearrangement links TRBV11-2 to TRBJ2-1; TCRdb's assignment of TRBD2 cannot be checked, as there is no DNA. The CDR3 covers 17 residues. Germline CDR1 is SGHAT and CDR2 is FQNNGV.

The chain employs TRBV20-1 and TRBJ2-1. Looked up from germline, CDR1 is DFQATT and CDR2 is SNEGSKA (reference sequence). This CDR3 contains 14 residues. CDR3 region: CSADFESSYNEQFF.

V usage is TRBV29-1 and J usage is TRBJ2-7; TCRdb lists TRBD1, though no DNA is available to test this call. The CDR3 runs 13 residues. The germline V gene has CDR1 SQVTM and CDR2 ANQGSEA. This chain's CDR3 is CSVVFQGTYEQYF.

The chain recombines TRBV20-1 with TRBJ2-5. Germline CDR1 reads DFQATT; CDR2 reads SNEGSKA (reference sequence). This CDR3 is built from 14 residues. CDR3 in amino acids: CSARGIDYQETQYF.

The rearrangement uses TRBV12-3 or TRBV12-4 and TRBJ2-7; TCRdb's D call, TRBD1, is unchecked because there is no DNA. The CDR3 is 14 residues long. The CDR3: CASTLRDNPYEQYF.

The gene calls are TRBV3-1 and TRBJ2-5; as DNA is missing, the TRBD1 call by TCRdb cannot be tested. Germline assignment: CDR1 LGHDT and CDR2 YNNKEL (reference sequence). The CDR3 totals 15 residues. This chain's CDR3 is CASSSRDRGWETQYF.

This chain uses TRBV28 with TRBJ2-2; TCRdb's assignment of TRBD1 cannot be checked, as there is no DNA. The germline gives CDR1 MDHEN, CDR2 SYDVKM. The CDR3 is 13 residues long. The CDR3 loop is CASSLGAKGELFF.

V gene TRBV27 combines with J gene TRBJ2-1. The CDR3 is 15 amino acids. The germline gives CDR1 MNHEY, CDR2 SMNVEV (reference sequence). CDR3: CASTSLHSSYNEQFF.

This rearrangement joins TRBV27 to TRBJ2-5; TCRdb indicates TRBD2, and absent DNA this call remains unverified. Per germline, CDR1 MNHEY and CDR2 SMNVEV (reference sequence). The CDR3 runs 16 residues. The CDR3 is CASSLWGTSGPRTQYF.

The CDR3 loop is CASGGDHYGYTF. This sequence joins TRBV11-2 and TRBJ1-2; the TCRdb call, TRBD1, lacks DNA for checking. Germline V gene lookup returns CDR1 SGHAT and CDR2 FQNNGV. The CDR3 loop spans 12 amino acids.

This chain joins TRBV5-5 and TRBJ1-1; TCRdb proposes TRBD1, but this gene call is untestable without DNA. This CDR3 has 14 amino acids. The germline CDR1 and CDR2 sequences are SGHKS and YYEKEE (reference sequence). CDR3: CASSPTGRWAEAFF.

The rearrangement uses TRBV20-1 and TRBJ2-7; the TCRdb call, TRBD1, lacks DNA for checking. Germline values: CDR1 DFQATT, CDR2 SNEGSKA (reference sequence). The CDR3 sequence is 14 residues long. This CDR3 reads CSASPVGENYEQYF.

The rearrangement links TRBV4-1 to TRBJ2-3; TCRdb's D call of TRBD1 is untestable without DNA. Germline V gives CDR1 MGHRA, CDR2 YSYEKL. The CDR3 totals 14 residues. The CDR3 spells CASSPRGSTDTQYF.

J is TRBJ1-1 and V is TRBV27; checking the TCRdb D call of TRBD1 is not possible without DNA. Germline V gives CDR1 MNHEY, CDR2 SMNVEV (reference sequence). CDR3 length equals 15 residues. The chain's CDR3 is CASAGNAWAGTEAFF.

The chain combines TRBV6-5 with TRBJ2-2. The CDR3 length is 17 residues. CDR1 MNHEY and CDR2 SVGAGI come from the germline V gene. The CDR3 sequence is CASSHRTGPQETGELFF.